This T cell receptor beta chain stems from a study of T cells in localized non-small cell lung cancer. This clone was counted only a few times. What it binds is not known. The repertoire was sequenced with immunoSEQ multiplex PCR; TCRdb's copy has only in-frame clones and lacks some. The table shows about 41,000 clones, with about 85% occurring only once. The study's findings and limits: Greater T cell density in blood accompanied longer overall survival. T cell clonality was highest in uninvolved adjacent lung, above tumor. A median of about 60 of the top 100 tumor clones appeared in adjacent lung, which was paired and uninvolved. Heterogeneity stays possible, as sequencing covered only one tumor region.

Trimming shortened V by 3 bases and J by 4 bases, and 7 bases separated the two germline ends. The germline V gene has CDR1 KGHSH and CDR2 LQKENI. CDR3 length: 12 residues. This clonotype was sampled from a woman aged 18-49 years with stage III lung adenocarcinoma. The source material was peripheral blood, sampled before any cancer treatment. This chain links TRBV18 with TRBJ2-7; TRBD1 is a possible D gene (5 bases). Here the CDR3 DNA reads TGTGCCAGCTCACCCGCAGGGTACGAGCAGTACTTC. Protein sequence: CASSPAGYEQYF.